Listed below are T cell receptor beta chains from one sample, sequenced in a study of T cells in Graves' hyperthyroidism and ophthalmopathy. TCRdb re-called the multiplex PCR reads through MiXCR, storing one row per CDR3 protein. The data show some 510,000 distinct CDR3 sequences, with around 21% seen just once and about a quarter held by the top ten. The sample taken for sequencing was blood. These TCRs come from a man between 18 and 29 years old with Graves' hyperthyroidism. Each CDR3 is given with its conserved first and last residue. Each record gives: clone size, D gene, J gene, V gene, CDR3 protein, CDR3 DNA. A D gene is named only where the DNA matches it firmly. Part of the rows lack a size; the others show once, few, many or a class for expanded clones.

abundance: many; d_gene: -; j_gene: TRBJ1-2; v_gene: TRBV29-1; CDR3aa: CSVEDGANYGYTF; CDR3nt: TGCAGCGTTGAGGACGGGGCTAACTATGGCTACACCTTC
abundance: few; d_gene: -; j_gene: TRBJ2-7; v_gene: TRBV6-5; CDR3aa: CASTSRQEGTYEQYF; CDR3nt: TGTGCCAGCACTTCCCGACAGGAAGGGACCTACGAGCAGTACTTC
abundance: many; d_gene: TRBD1; j_gene: TRBJ1-1; v_gene: TRBV12-3/TRBV12-4; CDR3aa: CASSLSQGGNTEAFF; CDR3nt: TGTGCCAGCAGTTTGTCACAGGGGGGAAACACTGAAGCTTTCTTT
abundance: many; d_gene: -; j_gene: TRBJ1-3; v_gene: TRBV28; CDR3aa: CASSLYISGNTIYF; CDR3nt: TGTGCCAGCAGTTTGTACATCTCTGGAAACACCATATATTTT
abundance: few; d_gene: -; j_gene: TRBJ1-1; v_gene: TRBV4-1; CDR3aa: CASSQLRNRDTEAFF; CDR3nt: TGCGCCAGCAGCCAGCTAAGGAATAGGGACACTGAAGCTTTCTTT
abundance: many; d_gene: -; j_gene: TRBJ1-1; v_gene: TRBV28; CDR3aa: CASSFTEAFF; CDR3nt: TGTGCCAGCAGTTTCACTGAAGCTTTCTTT
abundance: many; d_gene: -; j_gene: TRBJ1-1; v_gene: TRBV4-1; CDR3aa: CASSQEGSRAFF; CDR3nt: TGCGCCAGCAGCCAAGAGGGATCCAGGGCTTTCTTT
abundance: -; d_gene: -; j_gene: TRBJ2-7; v_gene: TRBV30; CDR3aa: CAWTRGRYEQYF; CDR3nt: TGTGCCTGGACCAGGGGCCGGTACGAGCAGTACTTC
abundance: -; d_gene: -; j_gene: TRBJ2-7; v_gene: TRBV6-1; CDR3aa: CASSTLRGAIIYEQYF; CDR3nt: TGTGCCAGCAGTACCCTCCGGGGGGCAATTATCTACGAGCAGTACTTC
abundance: many; d_gene: -; j_gene: TRBJ1-1; v_gene: TRBV28; CDR3aa: CASSLPLRVDSMNTEAFF; CDR3nt: TGTGCCAGCAGTTTACCCCTCCGGGTAGACTCCATGAACACTGAAGCTTTCTTT
abundance: many; d_gene: TRBD2; j_gene: TRBJ2-7; v_gene: TRBV12-3/TRBV12-4; CDR3aa: CASSFGGRSSYEQYF; CDR3nt: TGTGCCAGCAGTTTCGGCGGGAGGAGCTCCTACGAGCAGTACTTC
abundance: many; d_gene: TRBD1; j_gene: TRBJ1-2; v_gene: TRBV28; CDR3aa: CASSLATGEVYYGYTF; CDR3nt: TGTGCCAGCAGTTTGGCGACAGGGGAGGTCTACTATGGCTACACCTTC